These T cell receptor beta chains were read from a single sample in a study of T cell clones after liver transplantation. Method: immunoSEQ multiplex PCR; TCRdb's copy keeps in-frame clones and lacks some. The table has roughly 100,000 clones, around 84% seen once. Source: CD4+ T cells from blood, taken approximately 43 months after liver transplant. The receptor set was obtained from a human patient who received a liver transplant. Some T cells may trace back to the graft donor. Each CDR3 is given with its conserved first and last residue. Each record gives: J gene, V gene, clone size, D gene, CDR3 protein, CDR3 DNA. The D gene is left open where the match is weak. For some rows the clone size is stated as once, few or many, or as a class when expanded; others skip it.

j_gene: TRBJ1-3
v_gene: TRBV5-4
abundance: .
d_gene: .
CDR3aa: CASSFMETGNTIYF
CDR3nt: TGTGCCAGCAGCTTTATGGAGACTGGAAACACCATATATTTT

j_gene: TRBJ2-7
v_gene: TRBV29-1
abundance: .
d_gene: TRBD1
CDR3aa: CSVRQGLGEQYF
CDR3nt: TGCAGCGTTCGACAGGGCTTGGGCGAGCAGTACTTC

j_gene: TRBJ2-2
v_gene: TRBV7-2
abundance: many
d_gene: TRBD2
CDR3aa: CASSPQGLAGGGNTGELFF
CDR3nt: TGTGCCAGCAGCCCCCAGGGTCTAGCGGGGGGCGGCAACACCGGGGAGCTGTTTTTT

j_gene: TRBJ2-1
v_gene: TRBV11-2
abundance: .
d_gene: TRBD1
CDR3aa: CASSLGTAVNEQFF
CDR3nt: TGTGCCAGCAGCCTAGGGACAGCGGTCAATGAGCAGTTCTTC

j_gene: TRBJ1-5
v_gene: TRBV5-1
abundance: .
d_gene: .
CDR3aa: CASSPGWGKSNQPQHF
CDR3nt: TGCGCCAGCAGCCCGGGGTGGGGCAAAAGCAATCAGCCCCAGCATTTT

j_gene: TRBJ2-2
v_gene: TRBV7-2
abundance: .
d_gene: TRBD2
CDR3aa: CASSVLAGGPGELFF
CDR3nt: TGTGCCAGCAGCGTCTTAGCGGGAGGGCCCGGGGAGCTGTTTTTT

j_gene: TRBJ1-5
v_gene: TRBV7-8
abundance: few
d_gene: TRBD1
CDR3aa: CASSFDRGRHQPQHF
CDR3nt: TGTGCCAGCAGCTTTGACAGGGGGCGGCATCAGCCCCAGCATTTT

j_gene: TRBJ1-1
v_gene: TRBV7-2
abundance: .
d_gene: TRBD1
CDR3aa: CASSDLGQGRLTEAFF
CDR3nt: TGTGCCAGCAGCGACCTAGGACAGGGACGATTGACTGAAGCTTTCTTT

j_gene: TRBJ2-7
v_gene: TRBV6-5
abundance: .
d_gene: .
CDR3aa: CASSPVLGSSYEQYF
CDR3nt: TGTGCCAGCAGTCCCGTATTGGGGAGCTCCTACGAGCAGTACTTC

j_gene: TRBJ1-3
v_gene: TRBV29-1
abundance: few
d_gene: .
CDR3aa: CSVEKDSGNTIYF
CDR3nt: TGCAGCGTTGAAAAAGACTCTGGAAACACCATATATTTT

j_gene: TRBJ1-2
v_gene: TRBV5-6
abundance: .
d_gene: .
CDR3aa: CASSFLGAGGYTF
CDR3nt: TGTGCCAGCAGCTTTTTGGGGGCTGGTGGCTACACCTTC

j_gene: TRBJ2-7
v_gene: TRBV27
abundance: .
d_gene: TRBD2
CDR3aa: CASSFNEAGGAYEQYF
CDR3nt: TGTGCCAGCAGTTTTAATGAAGCGGGAGGGGCCTACGAGCAGTACTTC

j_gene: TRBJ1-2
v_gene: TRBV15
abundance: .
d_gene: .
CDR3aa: CATSREQGARGAYGYTF
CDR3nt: TGTGCCACCAGCAGAGAGCAGGGAGCCCGGGGGGCCTATGGCTACACCTTC

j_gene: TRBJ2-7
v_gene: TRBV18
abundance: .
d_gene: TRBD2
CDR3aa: CASSRFTGTSGGLQPYEQYF
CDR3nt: TGTGCCAGCTCACGTTTCACCGGGACTAGCGGGGGCCTCCAACCCTACGAGCAGTACTTC

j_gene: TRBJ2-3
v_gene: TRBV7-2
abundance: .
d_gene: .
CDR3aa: CASSQRRDTQYF
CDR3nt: TGTGCCAGCAGCCAGCGGAGAGATACGCAGTATTTT

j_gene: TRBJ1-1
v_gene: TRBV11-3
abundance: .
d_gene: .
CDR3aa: CASSWMAYTEAFF
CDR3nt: TGTGCCAGCAGCTGGATGGCTTACACTGAAGCTTTCTTT

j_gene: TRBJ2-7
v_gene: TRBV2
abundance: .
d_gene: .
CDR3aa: CASSEEGGPSYEQYF
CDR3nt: TGTGCCAGCAGTGAAGAGGGGGGCCCCTCCTACGAGCAGTACTTC

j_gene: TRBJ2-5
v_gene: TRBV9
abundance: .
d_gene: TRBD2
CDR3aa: CASSVGGTSGGSQETQYF
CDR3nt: TGTGCCAGCAGCGTAGGGGGAACTAGCGGGGGTTCCCAAGAGACCCAGTACTTC

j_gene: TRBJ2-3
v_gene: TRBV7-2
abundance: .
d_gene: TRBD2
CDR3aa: CASSDWTSGPDTQYF
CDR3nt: TGTGCCAGCAGTGACTGGACTAGCGGTCCAGATACGCAGTATTTT

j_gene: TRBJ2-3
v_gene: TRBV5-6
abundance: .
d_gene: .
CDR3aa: CASSLDRAADTQYF
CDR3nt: TGTGCCAGCAGCCTGGACAGAGCGGCAGATACGCAGTATTTT

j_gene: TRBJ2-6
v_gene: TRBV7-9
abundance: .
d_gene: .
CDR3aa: CASSLGTGAANVLTF
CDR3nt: TGTGCCAGCAGCTTGGGTACCGGGGCGGCCAACGTCCTGACTTTC

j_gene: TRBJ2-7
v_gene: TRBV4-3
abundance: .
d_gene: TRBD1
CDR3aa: CASSIQGYSYEQYF
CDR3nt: TGCGCCAGCAGCATACAGGGGTACTCCTACGAGCAGTACTTC